The entry that follows covers one TCR beta chain sequence. As yet, its antigen is unknown. The record originates from a study of CXCR3-negative and CXCR3-positive naive CD8 T cells. In the study overall: Every library held about 1.5 +/- 0.3 million TRB reads, and the total came to around 150 million. General study findings and limits: Diversity in memory CD8+ cells fell much lower than the comparably high levels seen in both naive subsets. Researchers report that CXCR3-positive naive cells carry more hydrophobic TRB CDR3s than CXCR3-negative naive cells.

The CDR3 is 13 amino acids. CDR1 and CDR2 (germline): SQVTM, ANQGSEA. Preparation of TRB cDNA libraries relied on 5' RACE carrying UMI labels. Following a re-call of the 5' RACE reads, TCRdb has one entry per CDR3 protein and lacks DNA. The sample shows 100,000 to 150,000 distinct CDR3 sequences, and around 0.5% sits with its ten largest clones. The sample comprised naive CXCR3- CD8+ T cells from blood. Noted subset: CD45RO-CCR7+CD27+CD95- naive CD8+ T cells lacking CXCR3 (TNR3-). This TCR came from a human donor in good health. Some clones in this sample may be carry-over from other donors' samples. V and J are TRBV29-1 and TRBJ2-5. Here the CDR3 reads CSVVEQNQETQYF.